The 23 T cell receptor beta chains in this list originate from one sample, sequenced in a study of blood T cell repertoires in COVID-19. Measured with immunoSEQ multiplex PCR; TCRdb has only the in-frame clones, and not every one. The sample lists some 77,000 clones, roughly four fifths occurring once. Specimen: peripheral blood. The receptors derive from a woman in her 70s with acute or convalescent COVID-19.

As regards this clone: The junction differs from germline at one of its ends, possibly a read error. J is TRBJ1-3 and V is TRBV7-7, with D uncertain. The CDR3 length is 15 residues. CDR1 is SSHAT, CDR2 FNYEAQ, per germline (reference sequence). The CDR3 DNA reads as TGTGCTAGCAGCTTAGCTGCGGGCCTTGGAAACACCATATATTTT. Translation gives CASSLAAGLGNTIYF.

The chain recombines TRBV5-5 with TRBJ2-7; TRBD2 matches at 11 bases. Germline V gene sequence: CDR1 SGHKS, CDR2 YYEKEE (reference sequence). J gave up 0 bases and V 4 bases, and 3 bases lay outside the gene matches. The CDR3 spans 15 residues. CDR3 residues: CASSAGLAGSYEQYF. DNA of the CDR3: TGTGCCAGCAGCGCTGGACTAGCGGGCTCCTACGAGCAGTACTTC.

The chain uses TRBV18 and TRBJ2-3, with 14 bases aligning to TRBD2. Trimming took 7 bases from V and 4 from J; bases not matched to a gene: 1. Germline loops: CDR1 KGHSH, CDR2 LQKENI. This CDR3 has 14 residues. CDR3 DNA sequence: TGTGCCAGCTTGGGACTAGCGGGAGCAGATACGCAGTATTTT. It yields the protein CASLGLAGADTQYF.

The gene calls are TRBV7-9 and TRBJ1-5; D is possibly TRBD1 (6 bases). Germline V CDR1 and CDR2: SEHNR, FQNEAQ (reference sequence). The CDR3 consists of 16 residues. V gave up 3 bases and J gave up 9 bases, with 21 bases separating them. As DNA, the CDR3 is TGTGCCAGCAGCTTTTCCTCCGGGACATCGAGGGTGCCCCAGCATTTT. The encoded protein is CASSFSSGTSRVPQHF.

CDR3 nucleotides: TGTGCCAGCAGCTCCTTGACAGGGGGCCGCTACGAGCAGTACTTC. It encodes CASSSLTGGRYEQYF. The genes are TRBV7-9 and TRBJ2-7, with 10 bases aligning to TRBD1. V gave up 4 bases and J gave up 3 bases; unmatched junction bases: 6. CDR3 size: 15 residues. Germline assignment: CDR1 SEHNR and CDR2 FQNEAQ (reference sequence).

J is TRBJ1-6 and V is TRBV6-4; TRBD1 matches 9 bases. Germline trimming cut 6 bases from V and 9 bases from J; bases unmatched to any gene: 6. This CDR3 comprises 14 residues. Germline values: CDR1 MRHNA, CDR2 SNTAGT. The CDR3 DNA follows: TGTGCCAGCAGGGAGACAGGGGGGACTTCACCCCTCCACTTT. This translates into CASRETGGTSPLHF.

For the CDR3, the DNA is TGTGCCACCAGTGAGGACCGCCGGGGGGATACGCAGTATTTT. It specifies CATSEDRRGDTQYF. The chain joins TRBV24-1 to TRBJ2-3, with a weak D call TRBD2 (6 bases). This CDR3 is built from 14 residues. Germline CDR1 reads KGHDR; CDR2 reads SFDVKD. V was cut by 4 bases and J by 6 bases, with 13 bases left in between.

For the CDR3, the DNA is TGTGCCAGCAGGGGAACAGGGGCTGGCAATCAGCCCCAGCATTTT. Its translation is CASRGTGAGNQPQHF. The J gene is TRBJ1-5, the V gene TRBV28, with TRBD1 identical over 7 bases. CDR1 and CDR2 (germline): MDHEN, SYDVKM. The CDR3 length is 15 residues. V lost 6 bases and J lost 2; bases outside the gene matches: 7.

The rearrangement links TRBV18 to TRBJ1-5, with 9 bases matching TRBD1. The V gene end was trimmed by 4 bases and the J gene end by 8 bases; junction bases not matched to a gene: 6. CDR3 length: 14 residues. CDR1 is KGHSH and CDR2 is LQKENI in the germline V gene. The chain's CDR3 is CASSLDRGGKPQHF. The CDR3 DNA reads as TGTGCCAGCTCACTGGACAGGGGTGGCAAGCCCCAGCATTTT.

The V and J genes are TRBV19 and TRBJ2-7; 14 nucleotides line up with TRBD2. The trim removed 4 bases at V and 5 bases at J, leaving 4 bases unmatched. Germline V CDR1 and CDR2: LNHDA, SQIVND (reference sequence). The CDR3 length is 15 residues. For the CDR3, the DNA is TGTGCCAGTAGTAGACTGACTAGCGGGAGGGACGAGCAGTACTTC. Protein: CASSRLTSGRDEQYF.

The chain couples TRBV28 to TRBJ2-7; TRBD1 matches at 7 bases. The CDR3 contains 14 residues. Germline loops: CDR1 MDHEN, CDR2 SYDVKM. After removal of 7 bases from V and 4 bases from J, the junction contained 10 bases not matched to a gene. This chain's CDR3 is CASTASKGAYEQYF. CDR3 nucleotides: TGTGCCAGCACCGCCTCGAAGGGGGCGTACGAGCAGTACTTC.

There are a few counts of this clone. The chain has TRBV6-1 and TRBJ1-6; tentatively, D is TRBD1 (5 bases). CDR3 length equals 17 residues. The germline V gene has CDR1 MNHNS and CDR2 SASEGT. V was cut by 4 bases and J by 0 bases, with 13 bases left in between. The CDR3 reads CASSGRDSGSYNSPLHF. The CDR3 nucleotides are TGTGCCAGCAGTGGCCGGGACTCCGGCTCCTATAATTCACCCCTCCACTTT.

The rearrangement links TRBV28 to TRBJ1-1; 7 nucleotides line up with TRBD1. The CDR3 contains 11 residues. Germline V gene data show CDR1 as MDHEN and CDR2 as SYDVKM. The CDR3 sequence: CVTGRNTEAFF. CDR3 DNA: TGTGTGACAGGGAGGAACACTGAAGCTTTCTTT.

V and J are TRBV10-3 and TRBJ1-4, with 12 bases fitting TRBD1. The ends lost 5 bases at V and 8 bases at J; junction bases unmatched: 9. CDR1 and CDR2 (germline): ENHRY, SYGVKD. This CDR3 is built from 16 residues. The CDR3, as DNA: TGTGCCATCAGTCCGGGACAGGGGGCGCGCAGAGAAAAACTGTTTTTT. This translates into CAISPGQGARREKLFF.

The chain uses TRBV19 and TRBJ2-5; TRBD1 agrees at 7 bases. V lost 7 bases to trimming and J lost 2 bases; unmatched junction nucleotides: 1. The CDR3 has 12 amino acids. In germline, CDR1 is LNHDA, CDR2 SQIVND (reference sequence). CDR3 loop: CASMDRQETQYF. The CDR3 bases are TGTGCCAGTATGGACAGGCAAGAGACCCAGTACTTC.

The V gene is TRBV2, the J gene TRBJ2-7; TRBD2 aligns across 11 bases. Per germline, CDR1 SNHLY and CDR2 FYNNEI. The V segment lost 4 bases and the J segment 4 bases; nucleotides outside the gene matches: 6. The CDR3 runs 15 residues. The CDR3 DNA sequence: TGTGCCAGCAGTGTCACTAGCGGGAGTTTGTACGAGCAGTACTTC. It encodes CASSVTSGSLYEQYF.

The gene calls are TRBV28 and TRBJ2-3, with D perhaps TRBD1 (5 bases). Germline-derived CDR1 and CDR2 are MDHEN and SYDVKM. The CDR3 extends over 14 amino acids. With 7 bases removed from V and 7 bases from J, the gap between germline ends came to 18 bases. CDR3 sequence: CASNPRQSGYTQYF. For the CDR3, the DNA is TGTGCCAGCAACCCCCGACAGTCCGGGTATACGCAGTATTTT. Variable domain in full (rest from reference TRBV28 and TRBJ2-3): DVKVTQSSRYLVKRTGEKVFLECVQDMDHENMFWYRQDPGLGLRLIYFSYDVKMKEKGDIPEGYSVSREKKERFSLILESASTNQTSMYLCASNPRQSGYTQYFGPGTRLTVL.

This sequence joins TRBV11-2 and TRBJ2-6, with 10 bases matching TRBD1. The germline V gene has CDR1 SGHAT and CDR2 FQNNGV. V was pared by 5 bases and J by 2 bases, with 3 bases of the junction left unmatched. The CDR3 has 16 residues. CDR3 loop: CASSATGGTGANVLTF. CDR3 in DNA: TGTGCCAGCAGCGCGACAGGGGGCACTGGGGCCAACGTCCTGACTTTC.

The CDR3 DNA reads as TGTGCCACCTCCGGGACTAGCGGCGCGAATGAGCAGTTCTTC. This encodes CATSGTSGANEQFF. V gene TRBV6-5 combines with J gene TRBJ2-1; 11 bases are shared with TRBD2. CDR3 length: 14 amino acids. V trimming: 10 bases; J trimming: 7 bases; junction bases outside the gene matches: 9. Germline lookup yields CDR1 MNHEY and CDR2 SVGAGI.

V gene TRBV10-3 combines with J gene TRBJ1-5, with D possibly matching TRBD1 (5 bases). Germline V gene data show CDR1 as ENHRY and CDR2 as SYGVKD. With 4 bases removed from V and 0 bases from J, the gap between germline ends came to 7 bases. CDR3 length: 14 amino acids. The CDR3 reads CAISGQPSNQPQHF. The CDR3 DNA reads TGTGCCATCAGTGGACAGCCTAGCAATCAGCCCCAGCATTTT.

This chain links TRBV18 with TRBJ2-1; a possible D gene is TRBD2 (5 bases). V shed 2 bases and J shed 8 bases, with 16 bases lying between them. The CDR3 contains 15 residues. Germline values: CDR1 KGHSH, CDR2 LQKENI. Written as DNA, the CDR3 is TGTGCCAGCTCACCAGGTCGGCTAGAGGGCGATGAGCAGTTCTTC. As protein: CASSPGRLEGDEQFF. Variable domain in full (rest from reference TRBV18 and TRBJ2-1): NAGVMQNPRHLVRRRGQEARLRCSPMKGHSHVYWYRQLPEEGLKFMVYLQKENIIDESGMPKERFSAEFPKEGPSILRIQQVVRGDSAAYFCASSPGRLEGDEQFFGPGTRLTVL.

The rearrangement uses TRBV5-8 and TRBJ2-7, with 8 bases lining up with TRBD1. This CDR3 has 15 amino acids. Germline CDR1 SGHTS, CDR2 YDEGEE. V gave up 4 bases and J gave up 7 bases; unmatched junction bases: 13. This CDR3 is CASSIPGQAWGEQYF. CDR3 bases: TGTGCCAGCAGCATCCCGGGACAGGCTTGGGGAGAGCAGTACTTC.

The chain recombines TRBV6-5 with TRBJ2-3; possibly TRBD2 for D (6 bases). The V end lost 5 bases, the J end lost 2 bases, and 11 bases lay between the germline ends. The germline V gene has CDR1 MNHEY and CDR2 SVGAGI. The CDR3 extends over 14 amino acids. The CDR3 DNA sequence: TGTGCCAGCAGTCTGGGACTTATCACAGATACGCAGTATTTT. Protein product: CASSLGLITDTQYF.